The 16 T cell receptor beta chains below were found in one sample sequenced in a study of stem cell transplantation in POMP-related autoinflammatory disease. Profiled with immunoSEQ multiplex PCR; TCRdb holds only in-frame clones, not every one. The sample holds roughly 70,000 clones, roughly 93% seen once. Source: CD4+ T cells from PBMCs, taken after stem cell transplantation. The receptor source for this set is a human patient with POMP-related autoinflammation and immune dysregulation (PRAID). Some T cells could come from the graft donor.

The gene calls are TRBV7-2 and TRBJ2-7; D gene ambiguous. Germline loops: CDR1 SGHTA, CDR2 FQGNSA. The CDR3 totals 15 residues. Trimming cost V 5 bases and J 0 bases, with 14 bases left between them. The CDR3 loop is CASSQINGVSYEQYF. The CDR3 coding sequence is TGTGCCAGCAGCCAGATTAATGGGGTCTCCTACGAGCAGTACTTC. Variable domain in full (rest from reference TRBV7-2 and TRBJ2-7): GAGVSQSPSNKVTEKGKDVELRCDPISGHTALYWYRQSLGQGLEFLIYFQGNSAPDKSGLPSDRFSAERTGGSVSTLTIQRTQQEDSAVYLCASSQINGVSYEQYFGPGTRLTVT.

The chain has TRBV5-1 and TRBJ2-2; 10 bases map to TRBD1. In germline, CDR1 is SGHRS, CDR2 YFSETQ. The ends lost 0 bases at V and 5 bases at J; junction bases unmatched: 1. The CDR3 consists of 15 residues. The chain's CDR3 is CASSLGQGATGELFF. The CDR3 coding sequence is TGCGCCAGCAGCTTGGGACAGGGGGCAACCGGGGAGCTGTTTTTT.

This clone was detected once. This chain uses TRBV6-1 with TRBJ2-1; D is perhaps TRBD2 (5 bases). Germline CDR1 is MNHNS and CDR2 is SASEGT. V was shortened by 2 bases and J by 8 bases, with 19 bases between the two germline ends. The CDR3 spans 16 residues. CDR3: CASSEIAPSLGDEQFF. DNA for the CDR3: TGTGCCAGCAGTGAAATAGCGCCTTCCCTCGGCGATGAGCAGTTCTTC.

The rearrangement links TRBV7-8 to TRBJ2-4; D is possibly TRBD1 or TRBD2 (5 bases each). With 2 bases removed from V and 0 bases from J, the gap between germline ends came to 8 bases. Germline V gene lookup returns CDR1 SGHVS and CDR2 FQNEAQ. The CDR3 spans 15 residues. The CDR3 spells CASSLRDGAKNIQYF. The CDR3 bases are TGTGCCAGCAGCTTAAGGGACGGAGCCAAAAACATTCAGTACTTC.

CDR3 amino acids: CASSELAGGEQYF. As DNA, the CDR3 is TGTGCCAGCAGCGAACTAGCGGGAGGAGAGCAGTACTTC. This chain joins TRBV9 and TRBJ2-7; TRBD2 agrees at 12 bases. Losses at the gene ends were 3 bases for V and 7 bases for J; bases not matched to a gene: 2. Germline lookup yields CDR1 SGDLS and CDR2 YYNGEE. The CDR3 has 13 amino acids.

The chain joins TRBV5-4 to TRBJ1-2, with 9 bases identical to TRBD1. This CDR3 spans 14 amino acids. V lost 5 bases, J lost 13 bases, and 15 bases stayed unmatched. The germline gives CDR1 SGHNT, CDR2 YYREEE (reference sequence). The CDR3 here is CASRPTGGTREGTF. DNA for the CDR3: TGTGCCAGCAGGCCGACAGGGGGAACTCGAGAAGGCACCTTC.

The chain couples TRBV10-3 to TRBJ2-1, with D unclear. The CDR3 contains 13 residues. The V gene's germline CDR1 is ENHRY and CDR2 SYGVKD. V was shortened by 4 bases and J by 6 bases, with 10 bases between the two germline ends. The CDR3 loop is CAISVLASNEQFF. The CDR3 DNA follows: TGTGCCATCAGTGTTTTGGCGAGCAATGAGCAGTTCTTC.

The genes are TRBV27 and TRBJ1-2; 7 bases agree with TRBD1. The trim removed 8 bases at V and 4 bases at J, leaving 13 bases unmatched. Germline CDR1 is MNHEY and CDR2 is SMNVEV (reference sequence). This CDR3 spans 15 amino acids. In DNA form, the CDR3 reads TGTGCCAGCTCCACCCGGACAGGCATTCCCTATGGCTACACCTTC. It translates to CASSTRTGIPYGYTF.

CDR3 in amino acids: CATEPPGTDTQYF. The CDR3 bases are TGTGCCACCGAGCCCCCGGGCACAGATACGCAGTATTTT. J is TRBJ2-3 and V is TRBV28; D unresolved. Trimming cost V 10 bases and J 1 base, with 12 bases left between them. The germline CDR1 and CDR2 sequences are MDHEN and SYDVKM. The CDR3 covers 13 residues.

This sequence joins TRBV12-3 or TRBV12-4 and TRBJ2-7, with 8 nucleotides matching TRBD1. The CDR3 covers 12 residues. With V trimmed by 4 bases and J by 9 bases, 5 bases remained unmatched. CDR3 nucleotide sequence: TGTGCCAGCAGTTCGTGGACAGGGCGGCAGTACTTC. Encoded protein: CASSSWTGRQYF.

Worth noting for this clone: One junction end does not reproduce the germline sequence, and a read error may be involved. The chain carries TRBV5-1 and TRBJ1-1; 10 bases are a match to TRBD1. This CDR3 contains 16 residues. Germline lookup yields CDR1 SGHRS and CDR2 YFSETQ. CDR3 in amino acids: CASSAGPGQGNNEAFF. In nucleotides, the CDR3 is TGCGCCAGCAGCGCCGGACCGGGACAGGGGAACAATGAAGCTTTCTTT.

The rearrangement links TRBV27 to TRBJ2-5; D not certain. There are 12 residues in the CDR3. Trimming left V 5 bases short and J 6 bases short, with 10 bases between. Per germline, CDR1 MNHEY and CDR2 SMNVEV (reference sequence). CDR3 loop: CASSPLQQTQYF. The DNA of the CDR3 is TGTGCCAGCAGTCCACTCCAGCAGACCCAGTACTTC.

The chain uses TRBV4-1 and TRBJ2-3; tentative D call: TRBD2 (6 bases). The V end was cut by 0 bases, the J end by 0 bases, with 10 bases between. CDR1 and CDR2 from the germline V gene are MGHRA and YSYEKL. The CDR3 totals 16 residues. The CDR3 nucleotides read TGCGCCAGCAGCCAAGAGAAGGGGACTAGCACAGATACGCAGTATTTT. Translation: CASSQEKGTSTDTQYF.

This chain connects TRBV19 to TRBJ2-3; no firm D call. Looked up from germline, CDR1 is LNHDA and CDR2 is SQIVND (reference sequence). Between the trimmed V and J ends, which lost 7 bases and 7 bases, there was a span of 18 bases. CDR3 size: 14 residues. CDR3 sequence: CASTDGSKRNTQYF. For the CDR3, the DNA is TGTGCCAGTACCGACGGGTCCAAGAGGAATACGCAGTATTTT.

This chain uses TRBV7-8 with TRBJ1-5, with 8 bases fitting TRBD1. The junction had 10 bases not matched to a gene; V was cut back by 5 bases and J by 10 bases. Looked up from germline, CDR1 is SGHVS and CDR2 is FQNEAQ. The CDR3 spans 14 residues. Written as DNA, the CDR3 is TGTGCCAGCAGCCGTCTGACAGGGGTCCCCCCCCAGCATTTT. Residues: CASSRLTGVPPQHF.

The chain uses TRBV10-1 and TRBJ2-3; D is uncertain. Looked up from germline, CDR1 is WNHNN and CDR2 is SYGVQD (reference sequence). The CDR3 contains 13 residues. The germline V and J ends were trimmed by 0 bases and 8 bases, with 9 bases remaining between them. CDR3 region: CASSESPSPTQYF. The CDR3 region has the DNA TGCGCCAGCAGTGAGTCTCCCAGCCCTACGCAGTATTTT.